The sequence of this T cell receptor beta chain was determined in a study of blood T cell repertoires in COVID-19 (dated by TCRdb to 2019 to 2021). Broadly, across the study: The collaborator samples originated in the United States, Italy and Spain and spanned the acute and convalescent phases of COVID-19. The prospective study material was composed of cDNA or gDNA derived from T cells, B-cell-depleted T cells, or PBMCs. Deeply sampled blood TCRbeta repertoires from subjects exposed to, actively infected with, or recovered from COVID-19 were included in the dataset. The repertoires were released in a freely available public database intended as a resource for research on the immune response to SARS-CoV-2. Samples were obtained from the ongoing ImmuneRACE study (first 160 participants) and from about 1,300 subjects provided by 6 global collaborators. The sample metadata nearly always contained a de-identified subject ID, COVID-19 status, age in years and sex. Where available, HLA class I and class II types were taken from metadata supplied by the sample provider and were not determined by assay-based typing.

TCRbeta CDR3 regions were amplified from genomic DNA by means of the immunoSEQ Assay, a bias-controlled multiplex PCR. Under the source paper's analysis protocol: Nucleated cell counts per sample were estimated from amplification of reference gene primers within the assay. To quantify the absolute abundance of each unique TCRbeta CDR3 rearrangement, sequence reads were collapsed and filtered. For each sample, productive Simpson clonality was calculated by taking the square root of Simpson's diversity index across productive rearrangements. TCRdb limited this immuneACCESS table to in-frame rearrangements with V and J called. A share of clones is missing; checked studies link under half to unresolved V genes, and the rest is unexplained. V, J and clone size were drawn from that table, and D and trimming were deduced from the DNA. This sample is represented by around 80,000 clones; approximately 90% of them were singletons. The top ten clonotypes cover about 0.56% of the sample.

CDR1 and CDR2 (SGHRS, YFSETQ) derive from the germline V gene. From V the trimming removes 1 base and from J it removes 5 bases, while the gene matches leave 5 bases of the junction unaccounted for. Including cysteine and phenylalanine, the CDR3 has 15 amino acids. Left in the record is the CDR3 DNA by itself, 45 bases read in frame from the first base. Paper-wide results and their limitations: The amount of clinical and demographic metadata varied by source and participant and was provided uncurated.

Each collaborating institution followed its own protocols to collect whole blood in K2EDTA tubes. For TCRbeta analysis, collaborators shipped samples as frozen whole blood, isolated PBMCs, or DNA extracted from either of those sample types. As concerns this clone: The antigen it binds to is not known. Base quality data are lacking; no much larger clone is found one base away.

Here the chain combines TRBV5-1 and TRBJ2-5, with 10 central nucleotides matching TRBD2. This TCR came from a man between 60 and 70 years old with acute or convalescent COVID-19. Sample: peripheral blood. The CDR3 reads CASSLTSGNGETQYF. The bases read TGCGCCAGCAGCTTGACTAGCGGGAACGGGGAGACCCAGTACTTC.